Each of the 32 T cell receptor beta chains below was sequenced from the same sample in a study of blood T cell repertoires in COVID-19. This table comes from immunoSEQ multiplex PCR, and its TCRdb copy is limited to in-frame clones, with some not included. The data contain 200,000 to 250,000 clones, approximately 85% of them singletons. Sequencing used peripheral blood. These receptor sequences come from a woman in her 70s with COVID-19, enrolled during active disease.

This chain connects TRBV3-1 (or the pseudogene TRBV3-2) to TRBJ1-6; 8 positions match TRBD1. CDR3 length: 18 residues. V shed 4 bases and J 9 bases; nucleotides not matched to a gene: 17. Per germline, CDR1 LGHDT and CDR2 YNNKEL (reference sequence). The CDR3 DNA reads as TGTGCCAGCAGCCGCGCATCCCAATTGACAGGGGATAGTTCACCCCTCCACTTT. Its protein product is CASSRASQLTGDSSPLHF.

This chain links TRBV19 with TRBJ1-1; tentatively, D is TRBD1 (6 bases). From germline, CDR1 is LNHDA and CDR2 SQIVND (reference sequence). This CDR3 spans 14 amino acids. The ends were cut back, 4 bases at V and 5 bases at J, with 14 bases in the middle. This chain's CDR3 is CASSTPGRGTEAFF. DNA of the CDR3: TGTGCCAGTAGTACTCCCGGGAGGGGGACTGAAGCTTTCTTT.

The sample holds one count of this clone. The chain links TRBV7-3 to TRBJ2-4; possibly TRBD2 for D (6 bases). V lost 6 bases and J lost 0, with 24 bases in between. This CDR3 is built from 19 residues. CDR1 is SGHTA and CDR2 is FQGTGA in the germline V gene. DNA of the CDR3: TGTGCCAGCAGTCGTAACGGGCGGGCGGGGATACTAGCCAAAAACATTCAGTACTTC. Residues: CASSRNGRAGILAKNIQYF.

In this sample, this clone turned up many times. The chain's CDR3 is CASILSFYGYTF. CDR3 nucleotide sequence: TGTGCCAGTATTCTATCCTTCTATGGCTACACCTTC. This chain joins TRBV19 and TRBJ1-2; no definite D call. The V end lost 7 bases, the J end lost 4 bases, and 10 bases lay between the germline ends. The CDR3 length is 12 residues. Germline CDR1 is LNHDA and CDR2 is SQIVND (reference sequence).

CDR3 sequence (DNA): TGTGCCATCAGTGAGTCGGGGGCTCGGGCCTTTGATGAAGCTTTCTTT. This sequence encodes CAISESGARAFDEAFF. V is TRBV10-3 and J is TRBJ1-1; a possible D gene is TRBD1 (6 bases). V was shortened by 0 bases and J by 7 bases, with 18 bases between the two germline ends. This CDR3 contains 16 residues. Looked up from germline, CDR1 is ENHRY and CDR2 is SYGVKD.

The chain links TRBV4-2 to TRBJ2-6, with D perhaps TRBD1 (6 bases). Trimming pared 0 bases from V and 0 bases from J, leaving 12 bases between. Germline CDR1 is LGHNA and CDR2 is YNFKEQ. The CDR3 extends over 18 amino acids. The CDR3 is CASSQDAGEYSGANVLTF. CDR3 in DNA: TGTGCCAGCAGCCAAGATGCAGGGGAATACTCTGGGGCCAACGTCCTGACTTTC.

This clone came up once. The chain recombines TRBV5-1 with TRBJ2-1; 8 nucleotides agree with TRBD2. The CDR3 length is 16 residues. The J segment lost 9 bases and the V segment lost 0 bases, leaving 11 bases of the junction unmatched. Germline V gene lookup returns CDR1 SGHRS and CDR2 YFSETQ. The CDR3 nucleotides read TGCGCCAGCAGCTTGGGGACCCCCGGGACTAGATTTGAGCAGTTCTTC. As protein: CASSLGTPGTRFEQFF.

The chain uses TRBV28 and TRBJ1-1, with a weak D call TRBD1 (6 bases). The V and J ends lost 7 bases and 1 base respectively, with 10 bases between them. Germline V gene lookup returns CDR1 MDHEN and CDR2 SYDVKM. This CDR3 spans 13 amino acids. DNA for the CDR3: TGTGCCAGCATATTACAGGGGAACACTGAAGCTTTCTTT. Its translation: CASILQGNTEAFF.

The gene calls are TRBV9 and TRBJ2-3; TRBD2 matches at 7 bases. From germline, CDR1 is SGDLS and CDR2 YYNGEE. The CDR3 is made up of 16 amino acids. V was clipped by 3 bases and J by 4 bases; unmatched bases: 11. The CDR3 protein is CASSARLAGGADTQYF. The CDR3 DNA sequence: TGTGCCAGCAGCGCTCGACTAGCCGGAGGAGCAGATACGCAGTATTTT.

V gene TRBV6-2 or TRBV6-3 combines with J gene TRBJ2-5; 7 positions match TRBD1. The V gene's germline CDR1 is MNHEY and CDR2 SVGEGT. The V gene end was trimmed by 0 bases and the J gene end by 3 bases; junction bases not matched to a gene: 7. CDR3 size: 16 residues. CDR3 sequence: CASSYSIRTGEETQYF. The CDR3 region has the DNA TGTGCCAGCAGTTACTCGATCAGGACAGGAGAAGAGACCCAGTACTTC.

The chain joins TRBV7-3 to TRBJ2-2, with TRBD2 matching over 7 bases. The CDR3 is 13 amino acids. Germline V gene lookup returns CDR1 SGHTA and CDR2 FQGTGA. J was trimmed by 7 bases and V by 5 bases; bases with no gene match: 4. CDR3 in DNA: TGTGCCAGCAGCCCGACTAGCATCGGGGAGCTGTTTTTT. Its translation is CASSPTSIGELFF. Based on the CDR3 plus reference TRBV7-3 and TRBJ2-2, the full variable domain is GAGVSQTPSNKVTEKGKYVELRCDPISGHTALYWYRQSLGQGPEFLIYFQGTGAADDSGLPNDRFFAVRPEGSVSTLKIQRTERGDSAVYLCASSPTSIGELFFGEGSRLTVL.

V gene TRBV23-1 combines with J gene TRBJ2-7; 9 nucleotides line up with TRBD1. TRBV23-1 is known as an ORF, though its function is uncertain. J gave up 0 bases and V 4 bases, and 22 bases lay outside the gene matches. This CDR3 is built from 21 residues. The CDR3 protein is CASSLKFTGGCGNELSYEQYF. CDR3 DNA: TGCGCCAGCAGTCTTAAGTTCACAGGGGGCTGCGGGAACGAACTCTCCTACGAGCAGTACTTC.

This clone is a singleton in its sample. This sequence joins TRBV23-1 and TRBJ1-4; 7 bases fit TRBD1. TRBV23-1 is an ORF; its function is uncertain. V was clipped by 3 bases and J by 3 bases; unmatched bases: 10. This CDR3 spans 17 amino acids. CDR3 nucleotide sequence: TGCGCCAGCAGTCATTACCCGACAGGGCCCTCTAATGAAAAACTGTTTTTT. Translating gives CASSHYPTGPSNEKLFF.

This chain uses TRBV27 with TRBJ1-6, with D hard to call. The length of the CDR3 is 17 residues. Trimming took off 5 bases at V and 7 bases at J, with 21 bases between the two ends. Germline CDR1 is MNHEY and CDR2 is SMNVEV (reference sequence). The CDR3 region is CASSRSDSLIGNSPLHF. Written as DNA, the CDR3 is TGTGCCAGCAGTCGATCCGACTCCCTGATTGGGAATTCACCCCTCCACTTT.

V usage is TRBV3-1 (or the pseudogene TRBV3-2) and J usage is TRBJ2-7; maybe TRBD1 (5 bases). The V and J ends lost 0 bases and 12 bases respectively, with 12 bases between them. Germline V gene data show CDR1 as LGHDT and CDR2 as YNNKEL (reference sequence). CDR3 size: 12 residues. CDR3: CASSQDKGLRYF. CDR3 bases: TGTGCCAGCAGCCAAGATAAGGGGTTGCGGTACTTC.

The genes are TRBV4-1 and TRBJ1-5; 7 nucleotides line up with TRBD1. CDR1 and CDR2 from the germline V gene are MGHRA and YSYEKL. The ends lost 0 bases at V and 0 bases at J; junction bases unmatched: 5. This CDR3 region has 17 residues. CDR3 amino acids: CASSQDGTAYSNQPQHF. The CDR3 nucleotides are TGCGCCAGCAGCCAAGATGGGACAGCTTATAGCAATCAGCCCCAGCATTTT.

The J gene is TRBJ1-1, the V gene TRBV12-3 or TRBV12-4; D gene ambiguous. The CDR3 covers 13 residues. Trimming cost V 2 bases and J 2 bases, with 6 bases left between them. CDR3 sequence reads: CASSLYSNTEAFF. The CDR3 DNA reads TGTGCCAGCAGTTTATACAGCAACACTGAAGCTTTCTTT.

The genes are TRBV21-1 and TRBJ1-3; TRBD1 was called by the table and not checked on the DNA. TRBV21-1 is a known pseudogene. The CDR3 spans 14 residues. The CDR3 bases are TGTGCCAGCGGGCGGACAGGGACCGGAAACACCATATATTTT. It translates to CASGRTGTGNTIYF.

The V call is TRBV6-5, the J call TRBJ1-4; weak D call: TRBD1 (6 bases). Germline V lookup: CDR1 MNHEY, CDR2 SVGAGI. The CDR3 length is 14 residues. V lost 6 bases and J lost 6, with 14 bases in between. Written as DNA, the CDR3 is TGTGCCAGCAGGCGCGGACAGAGTTATGAAAAACTGTTTTTT. It encodes CASRRGQSYEKLFF.

The chain uses TRBV6-5 and TRBJ2-7, with 9 bases fitting TRBD2. The CDR3 runs 14 residues. Germline CDR1 is MNHEY and CDR2 is SVGAGI. V trimming: 6 bases; J trimming: 7 bases; junction bases outside the gene matches: 10. DNA for the CDR3: TGTGCCAGCAGGGCTAGCGGGGCCCTTGGGGAGCAGTACTTC. Its protein product is CASRASGALGEQYF.

This chain links TRBV18 with TRBJ1-2; 7 bases agree with TRBD1. Germline assignment: CDR1 KGHSH and CDR2 LQKENI. The CDR3 contains 17 residues. V lost 2 bases and J lost 4; bases outside the gene matches: 13. CDR3 residues: CASSPTPSTGPAYGYTF. CDR3 DNA: TGTGCCAGCTCACCAACTCCCTCGACAGGGCCGGCCTATGGCTACACCTTC.

This clone appeared once. The chain links TRBV10-3 to TRBJ2-7; 9 bases agree with TRBD1. This CDR3 is built from 17 residues. CDR1 ENHRY and CDR2 SYGVKD come from the germline V gene. Unmatched junction bases numbered 15, after V lost 6 bases and J lost 3 bases. CDR3: CAISPGQGVIGGYEQYF. The CDR3, as DNA: TGTGCCATCAGCCCGGGACAGGGAGTAATCGGAGGCTACGAGCAGTACTTC.

The chain is built from TRBV4-3 and TRBJ1-4; D is unclear. This CDR3 has 16 residues. The ends were cut back, 4 bases at V and 4 bases at J, with 16 bases in the middle. Germline CDR1 LGHNA, CDR2 YSLEER. In nucleotides, the CDR3 is TGCGCCAGCAGCCCCCAAATTTGGCAGTTTAATGAAAAACTGTTTTTT. Protein product: CASSPQIWQFNEKLFF.

The chain employs TRBV9 and TRBJ2-1; 11 positions agree with TRBD2. Germline CDR1 is SGDLS and CDR2 is YYNGEE. This CDR3 contains 16 residues. Germline trimming cut 4 bases from V and 4 bases from J; bases unmatched to any gene: 7. CDR3 amino acids: CASSLLAGGRYNEQFF. Here the CDR3 DNA reads TGTGCCAGCAGCTTATTAGCGGGGGGGCGGTACAATGAGCAGTTCTTC.

The gene calls are TRBV2 and TRBJ1-1; TRBD1 matches at 7 bases. V trimming: 6 bases; J trimming: 0 bases; junction bases outside the gene matches: 4. The CDR3 totals 14 residues. Germline assignment: CDR1 SNHLY and CDR2 FYNNEI. The CDR3 spells CASRDRDMNTEAFF. Here the CDR3 DNA reads TGTGCCAGCAGAGACAGGGATATGAACACTGAAGCTTTCTTT.

The chain couples TRBV29-1 to TRBJ1-1; D is ambiguous. The CDR3 covers 13 residues. The V end lost 1 base, the J end lost 0 bases, and 6 bases lay between the germline ends. The germline CDR1 and CDR2 sequences are SQVTM and ANQGSEA. CDR3 region: CSVEGQMNTEAFF. The CDR3 bases are TGCAGCGTTGAAGGTCAGATGAACACTGAAGCTTTCTTT.

The chain joins TRBV6-1 to TRBJ2-4, with D unclear. Germline assignment: CDR1 MNHNS and CDR2 SASEGT. With 7 bases removed from V and 0 bases from J, the gap between germline ends came to 7 bases. The CDR3 extends over 13 amino acids. The CDR3 sequence is CASTRLAKNIQYF. CDR3 in DNA: TGTGCCAGCACTAGGCTAGCCAAAAACATTCAGTACTTC.

The gene calls are TRBV2 and TRBJ2-5; D not certain. Per the germline V gene, CDR1 is SNHLY and CDR2 is FYNNEI. CDR3 length: 12 amino acids. Trimming cost V 6 bases and J 5 bases, with 10 bases left between them. The CDR3 spells CASSAFGETQYF. Written as DNA, the CDR3 is TGTGCCAGCAGCGCGTTCGGTGAGACCCAGTACTTC.

CDR3 bases: TGTGCCAGCAGCCCTGAGGGAGGAGCCGGCGGCAATGAGCAGTTCTTC. Translation: CASSPEGGAGGNEQFF. The chain carries TRBV7-3 and TRBJ2-1; D may be TRBD2 (6 bases). V lost 5 bases and J 6 bases, leaving 20 bases between the germline ends. Germline V lookup: CDR1 SGHTA, CDR2 FQGTGA. CDR3 length equals 16 residues.

The J gene is TRBJ2-7, the V gene TRBV9; 7 bases match TRBD1. The germline V gene has CDR1 SGDLS and CDR2 YYNGEE. CDR3 size: 14 residues. Trimming at V came to 4 bases and at J to 5 bases, leaving 9 bases not matched to a gene. CDR3 residues: CASSFGQVGNEQYF. The CDR3 bases are TGTGCCAGCAGCTTCGGACAGGTTGGAAACGAGCAGTACTTC.

J is TRBJ1-1 and V is TRBV6-6; 8 nucleotides match TRBD1. The germline V gene has CDR1 MNHNY and CDR2 SVGAGI (reference sequence). V trimming: 2 bases; J trimming: 10 bases; junction bases outside the gene matches: 6. This CDR3 contains 13 residues. CDR3 bases: TGTGCCAGCAGTTACCGGGACAGGCCAGGAGCTTTCTTT. Residues: CASSYRDRPGAFF.

V is TRBV7-3 and J is TRBJ1-1; D is undetermined. Trimming took off 5 bases at V and 1 base at J, with 8 bases between the two ends. The V gene's germline CDR1 is SGHTA and CDR2 FQGTGA. The CDR3 extends over 13 amino acids. The CDR3 spells CASSLRRNTEAFF. In DNA form, the CDR3 reads TGTGCCAGCAGCCTCCGGAGGAACACTGAAGCTTTCTTT.